Detailed here is one T cell receptor beta chain. Aged roughly 6 to 95, donors were systemically healthy Caucasians from Russia. A minimum of 7 million PBMCs was isolated per sample. This sample was included in a study of blood T cells in healthy people across ages. For the second PCR, which ran for 7 to 11 cycles, a sample-barcoded 5' primer and a J-beta primer mix were used. TCRdb recomputed calls from the 5' RACE reads with MiXCR, one row per CDR3 protein. The sample yields more than 1 million distinct CDR3 sequences, 40% to 45% seen once. This TCR was recovered from a woman in her sixties or seventies in good health. The specimen was blood.

As DNA, the CDR3 is TGTGCCAGCAGCTTACTGGCCAACACAGATACGCAGTATTTT. As protein: CASSLLANTDTQYF. The chain links TRBV7-2 to TRBJ2-3; no definite D call. Between the trimmed V and J ends, which lost 2 bases and 2 bases, there was a span of 8 bases. Looked up from germline, CDR1 is SGHTA and CDR2 is FQGNSA. The CDR3 contains 14 residues.